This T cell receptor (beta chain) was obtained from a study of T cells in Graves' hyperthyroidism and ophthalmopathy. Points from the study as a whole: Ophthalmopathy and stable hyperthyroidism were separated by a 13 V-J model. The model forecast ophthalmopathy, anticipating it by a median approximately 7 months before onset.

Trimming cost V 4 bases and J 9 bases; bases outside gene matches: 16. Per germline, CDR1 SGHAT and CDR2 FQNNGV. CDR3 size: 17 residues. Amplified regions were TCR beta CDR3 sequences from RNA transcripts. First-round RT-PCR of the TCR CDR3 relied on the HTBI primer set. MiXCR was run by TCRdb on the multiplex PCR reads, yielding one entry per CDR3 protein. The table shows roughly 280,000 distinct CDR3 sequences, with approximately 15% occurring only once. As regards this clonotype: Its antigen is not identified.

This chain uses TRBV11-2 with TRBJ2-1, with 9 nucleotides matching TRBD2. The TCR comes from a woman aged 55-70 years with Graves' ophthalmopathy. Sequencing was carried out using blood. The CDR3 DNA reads TGTGCCAGCAGCTCGCGAGCAAACGTAGCGGGAGAGAGTGAGCAGTTCTTC. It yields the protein CASSSRANVAGESEQFF.